This is a list of T cell receptor beta chains from one sample in a study of T cells in Graves' hyperthyroidism and ophthalmopathy. TCRdb passed the multiplex PCR reads through MiXCR, listing each CDR3 protein once. The repertoire has under 130,000 distinct CDR3 sequences, less than 55% of them found once; the top ten carry approximately 24%. The sample consisted of blood. The receptors shown here come from a middle-aged man with Graves' hyperthyroidism. CDR3s include the opening cysteine and the closing phenylalanine or tryptophan. Size tells how often a clone was seen (once, few, many) or the class of an expanded clone, and some rows leave it out.

few	TRBV4-2	TRBJ2-7	CASSQEPSGFAYEQYF
many	TRBV20-1	TRBJ1-1	CSARGTGVSYTEAFF
NA	TRBV12-5	TRBJ2-1	CASGLVDQEWSVYNEQFF
many	TRBV5-5	TRBJ1-1	CASLLLTVNTEAFF
NA	TRBV7-3	TRBJ1-1	CASRSTGLMNTEAFF
NA	TRBV11-2	TRBJ2-1	CASSVDPGSSTDTQFF
NA	TRBV28	TRBJ1-1	CASRPTTGTGNTEALF
NA	TRBV24-1	TRBJ2-3	CATSAGLAGEGGVQYF
NA	TRBV10-3	TRBJ1-2	CASTPDGTGRFYGYTF
once	TRBV7-2	TRBJ1-1	CAGSLGRPDTEAFF
NA	TRBV19	TRBJ2-1	CASSWGLSGSGEQFF
many	TRBV6-1	TRBJ1-5	CASRGEGPSQPQHF
NA	TRBV20-1	TRBJ1-1	CGARTAGLNTEAFF
many	TRBV7-8	TRBJ1-3	CASSLQTAGTGNTIYF
NA	TRBV10-3	TRBJ2-3	CAIRRPSGKLKDTQYF
many	TRBV7-9	TRBJ2-1	CASSTLTQVQFF
many	TRBV5-4	TRBJ2-7	CASSSGTPPSYEQYF
many	TRBV6-6	TRBJ1-2	CASLLVRADTGYTF
NA	TRBV7-9	TRBJ2-3	CASSPGQNYPDTQYF
NA	TRBV3-1	TRBJ2-3	CASSPTRTTDTQYF
many	TRBV5-1	TRBJ1-1	CASSLKDLNTEAFF
many	TRBV4-1	TRBJ2-2	CASSQALLGGELFF
many	TRBV7-8	TRBJ1-5	CASSLGSPGSSNQPQHF
many	TRBV11-3	TRBJ1-2	CASSLVERGAGYTF
NA	TRBV7-2	TRBJ2-1	CASSLPTSSDYNEQFF
many	TRBV7-3	TRBJ2-3	CASSLDGLGGADTQYF
many	TRBV7-9	TRBJ1-5	CASSAPGPRSNQPQHF
NA	TRBV9	TRBJ1-2	CASSVDLGEAGTYGYTF
many	TRBV15	TRBJ2-1	CATSRDEGPRPIF
many	TRBV6-5	TRBJ1-2	CASSYLGGANGYTF
NA	TRBV29-1	TRBJ2-3	CSVGYSRVISTDTQYF
many	TRBV6-6	TRBJ2-7	CAISGRGSSYEQYF
NA	TRBV3-1	TRBJ2-3	CASSQALTDTQYF
NA	TRBV24-1	TRBJ1-5	CATSASGTQETQHF
many	TRBV19	TRBJ1-5	CASSIRQGGQPQHF
many	TRBV6-4	TRBJ2-3	CASSGTGGTDTQYF
many	TRBV20-1	TRBJ2-5	CSARDWGFWETQYF
many	TRBV29-1	TRBJ1-2	CSVGGGSYGYTF
many	TRBV11-2	TRBJ2-2	CASSLSLTGELFF
NA	TRBV20-1	TRBJ1-6	CSARGVNSPLHF
NA	TRBV29-1	TRBJ2-7	CSQDGAGSGEQYF
many	TRBV7-2	TRBJ2-3	CASSQARGATDTQYF
once	TRBV24-1	TRBJ2-1	CATSSIFRGGNEQFF
once	TRBV7-2	TRBJ2-2	CASSLEVSGQGLFF
many	TRBV11-2	TRBJ1-5	CASSSADRWQPPQHF
many	TRBV19	TRBJ2-7	CASSIRTGEGEQYF
many	TRBV7-6	TRBJ2-3	CASSLTSGSTDTQYF
NA	TRBV4-2	TRBJ1-1	CASSQEYGPPNTEAFF
many	TRBV7-9	TRBJ2-7	CASSLQGNEQYF
NA	TRBV7-2	TRBJ2-7	CASSFSIDVLYF